Listed here are 24 T cell receptor beta chains from one sample, sequenced in a study of blood T cell repertoires in COVID-19. TCRdb keeps only in-frame clones here, not all; method: immunoSEQ multiplex PCR. The data show fewer than 130,000 clones, roughly 85% seen once. Sequenced sample: peripheral blood. These receptors all stem from a human donor in a cohort sampled during active COVID-19.

J is TRBJ2-1 and V is TRBV5-1; 13 bases match TRBD2. The J segment lost 8 bases and the V segment lost 6 bases, leaving 8 bases of the junction unmatched. Germline V lookup: CDR1 SGHRS, CDR2 YFSETQ. This CDR3 spans 15 amino acids. The CDR3 nucleotides are TGCGCCAGCACCCAAACTAGCGGGGGGGCTGATGAGCAGTTCTTC. Its translation is CASTQTSGGADEQFF.

The V call is TRBV19, the J call TRBJ1-1, with a weak D call TRBD1 (6 bases). Deletions cut 7 bases from V and 5 bases from J, with 20 bases between. CDR1 and CDR2 (germline): LNHDA, SQIVND (reference sequence). The CDR3 spans 15 residues. CDR3 in amino acids: CASKAPRGLATEAFF. DNA for the CDR3: TGTGCCAGTAAGGCCCCCAGGGGACTAGCTACTGAAGCTTTCTTT. The whole variable domain, remainder taken from reference TRBV19 and TRBJ1-1, is DGGITQSPKYLFRKEGQNVTLSCEQNLNHDAMYWYRQDPGQGLRLIYYSQIVNDFQKGDIAEGYSVSREKKESFPLTVTSAQKNPTAFYLCASKAPRGLATEAFFGQGTRLTVV.

The chain employs TRBV7-2 and TRBJ2-3, with TRBD1 as a possible D gene (6 bases). Looked up from germline, CDR1 is SGHTA and CDR2 is FQGNSA. This CDR3 spans 14 amino acids. The ends were cut back, 1 base at V and 3 bases at J, with 8 bases in the middle. The CDR3 DNA is TGTGCCAGCAGCTTAGACAGGGTAACAGATACGCAGTATTTT. Translation gives CASSLDRVTDTQYF.

The chain employs TRBV5-1 and TRBJ2-5, with 12 bases identical to TRBD2. This CDR3 comprises 17 residues. CDR1 SGHRS and CDR2 YFSETQ come from the germline V gene. The junction had 8 bases not matched to a gene; V was cut back by 0 bases and J by 5 bases. The CDR3 loop is CASSLARLAGGLETQYF. The CDR3 nucleotides read TGCGCCAGCAGCTTGGCCAGGCTAGCGGGGGGGCTGGAGACCCAGTACTTC.

The V call is TRBV15, the J call TRBJ1-2, with a possible D match to TRBD1 (6 bases). This CDR3 comprises 15 residues. From germline, CDR1 is LNHNV and CDR2 YYDKDF (reference sequence). Trimming stripped 5 bases from V and 4 bases from J, with 17 bases between. The CDR3 DNA reads as TGTGCCACCAGCGCTACAGGGTTTCAGGGCTATGGCTACACCTTC. Its translation is CATSATGFQGYGYTF.

The gene calls are TRBV11-2 and TRBJ1-1, with D perhaps matching TRBD1 (5 bases). The CDR3 loop spans 16 amino acids. The V gene's germline CDR1 is SGHAT and CDR2 FQNNGV. With 1 base removed from V and 0 bases from J, the gap between germline ends came to 12 bases. The CDR3 region is CASSLGRQRLNTEAFF. In nucleotides, the CDR3 is TGTGCCAGCAGCTTAGGACGACAGAGATTGAACACTGAAGCTTTCTTT. The variable domain in full, with the rest retrieved from reference TRBV11-2 and TRBJ1-1, is EAGVAQSPRYKIIEKRQSVAFWCNPISGHATLYWYQQILGQGPKLLIQFQNNGVVDDSQLPKDRFSAERLKGVDSTLKIQPAKLEDSAVYLCASSLGRQRLNTEAFFGQGTRLTVV.

In its sample, this clone was seen once. The V gene is TRBV7-2, the J gene TRBJ2-2; no clear D. CDR1 is SGHTA and CDR2 is FQGNSA in the germline V gene. The CDR3 is 14 residues long. The V and J ends lost 5 bases and 6 bases respectively, with 13 bases between them. The CDR3 region has the DNA TGTGCCAGCAGCCCCGGTCTGTCTTCCGGGGAGCTGTTTTTT. Protein product: CASSPGLSSGELFF.

This clone was detected only a few times. The chain has TRBV30 and TRBJ1-1, with 8 bases lining up with TRBD1. Trimming at V came to 5 bases and at J to 2 bases, leaving 13 bases not matched to a gene. This CDR3 has 16 residues. Germline V lookup: CDR1 GTSNPN, CDR2 SVGIG (reference sequence). This CDR3 is CAWARNRGGANTEAFF. The CDR3 nucleotides are TGTGCCTGGGCCAGGAACAGGGGGGGCGCTAACACTGAAGCTTTCTTT.

This clone was seen only a few times. V is TRBV5-1 and J is TRBJ2-1, with D possibly being TRBD2 (5 bases). Germline-derived CDR1 and CDR2 are SGHRS and YFSETQ. The CDR3 contains 17 residues. With 0 bases removed from V and 0 bases from J, the gap between germline ends came to 13 bases. CDR3 loop: CASSLGLPNFSYNEQFF. The CDR3 DNA is TGCGCCAGCAGCTTGGGACTACCAAATTTCTCCTACAATGAGCAGTTCTTC. The whole variable domain, filled in from reference TRBV5-1 and TRBJ2-1, reads KAGVTQTPRYLIKTRGQQVTLSCSPISGHRSVSWYQQTPGQGLQFLFEYFSETQRNKGNFPGRFSGRQFSNSRSEMNVSTLELGDSALYLCASSLGLPNFSYNEQFFGPGTRLTVL.

This chain links TRBV7-2 with TRBJ2-2; 9 nucleotides match TRBD2. The germline V gene has CDR1 SGHTA and CDR2 FQGNSA. V lost 9 bases and J lost 0; bases outside the gene matches: 8. This CDR3 region has 16 residues. The CDR3 spells CARGTSSLSNTGELFF. The CDR3 nucleotides read TGTGCCAGGGGGACTAGCAGCCTCTCGAACACCGGGGAGCTGTTTTTT.

This clone was seen just once. This chain joins TRBV11-2 and TRBJ2-1, with TRBD2 matching over 12 bases. Looked up from germline, CDR1 is SGHAT and CDR2 is FQNNGV. The V segment lost 5 bases and the J segment 6 bases; nucleotides outside the gene matches: 5. CDR3 length: 15 residues. This CDR3 reads CASSLAGGGGNEQFF. The CDR3 DNA reads TGTGCCAGCAGCCTAGCGGGAGGGGGGGGCAATGAGCAGTTCTTC.

This chain uses TRBV18 with TRBJ2-7; the D is unclear. This CDR3 is built from 12 residues. From germline, CDR1 is KGHSH and CDR2 LQKENI. The germline V and J ends were trimmed by 3 bases and 4 bases, with 7 bases remaining between them. The CDR3 coding sequence is TGTGCCAGCTCACCGAATCAGTACGAGCAGTACTTC. This codes for CASSPNQYEQYF.

In this sample, this clone turned up a few times. The chain has TRBV7-6 and TRBJ2-5; tentative D call: TRBD2 (6 bases). V gave up 3 bases and J gave up 1 base, with 12 bases separating them. Germline-derived CDR1 and CDR2 are SGHVS and FNYEAQ. The CDR3 extends over 15 amino acids. DNA for the CDR3: TGTGCCAGCAGCTTGGGGACTCTATTCCAAGAGACCCAGTACTTC. Translating gives CASSLGTLFQETQYF.

CDR3 sequence (DNA): TGTGCCACCAGCAGACCGTCCGTGGGGGGGTACACAGATACGCAGTATTTT. Translating it yields CATSRPSVGGYTDTQYF. J is TRBJ2-3 and V is TRBV15; 7 bases align to TRBD2. This CDR3 is 17 amino acids long. Germline CDR1 reads LNHNV; CDR2 reads YYDKDF (reference sequence). The junction had 10 bases not matched to a gene; V was cut back by 2 bases and J by 2 bases. The whole variable domain, remainder taken from reference TRBV15 and TRBJ2-3, is DAMVIQNPRYQVTQFGKPVTLSCSQTLNHNVMYWYQQKSSQAPKLLFHYYDKDFNNEADTPDNFQSRRPNTSFCFLDIRSPGLGDTAMYLCATSRPSVGGYTDTQYFGPGTRLTVL.

The chain combines TRBV7-2 with TRBJ1-1; TRBD1 matches 10 bases. The CDR3 extends over 14 amino acids. Germline CDR1 is SGHTA and CDR2 is FQGNSA. The J segment lost 1 base and the V segment lost 5 bases, leaving 1 base of the junction unmatched. The CDR3 is CASSGQGENTEAFF. The CDR3 DNA reads TGTGCCAGCAGCGGACAGGGGGAGAACACTGAAGCTTTCTTT.

Details on this clone: It is unclear where the CDR3 begins or ends on the DNA, so no DNA is shown, and the CDR3 is as TCRdb lists it. The chain has TRBV2 and TRBJ2-5; the DNA was not compared with TRBD2, the D call given in the table. Germline assignment: CDR1 SNHLY and CDR2 FYNNEI. With termini counted, the CDR3 has 15 amino acids. Here the CDR3 reads CASSSSRGAHGVQYF.

The CDR3 DNA reads as TGTGCCAGCACTCTCGCAGGGGGTGAAGAGACCCAGTACTTC. Protein: CASTLAGGEETQYF. The chain joins TRBV2 to TRBJ2-5; 7 positions match TRBD1. After removal of 7 bases from V and 3 bases from J, the junction contained 8 bases not matched to a gene. CDR1 is SNHLY, CDR2 FYNNEI, per germline. This CDR3 is built from 14 residues. The full variable domain, its missing parts supplied by reference TRBV2 and TRBJ2-5, is EPEVTQTPSHQVTQMGQEVILRCVPISNHLYFYWYRQILGQKVEFLVSFYNNEISEKSEIFDDQFSVERPDGSNFTLKIRSTKLEDSAMYFCASTLAGGEETQYFGPGTRLLVL.

V and J are TRBV27 and TRBJ1-2; possibly TRBD1 for D (6 bases). Per the germline V gene, CDR1 is MNHEY and CDR2 is SMNVEV (reference sequence). The length of the CDR3 is 15 residues. With 4 bases removed from V and 5 bases from J, the gap between germline ends came to 17 bases. The CDR3 loop reads CASSSSSTGSYGYTF. In DNA form, the CDR3 reads TGTGCCAGCAGTTCTTCATCGACAGGTAGTTATGGCTACACCTTC.

V gene TRBV9 combines with J gene TRBJ2-5, with 7 bases matching TRBD1. Germline loops: CDR1 SGDLS, CDR2 YYNGEE. CDR3 length: 14 residues. V was pared by 4 bases and J by 4 bases, with 7 bases of the junction left unmatched. In nucleotides, the CDR3 is TGTGCCAGCAGCCTAGAGACAGGGAGAGAGACCCAGTACTTC. This codes for CASSLETGRETQYF.

As to this clone: Additional DNA sequences in this sample encode the identical CDR3. The DNA of the CDR3 is TGTGCCAGCAGCCAAGATCTCGGACTAGCGGGGGAAGAGACCCAGTACTTC. It yields the protein CASSQDLGLAGEETQYF. This rearrangement joins TRBV3-1 (or the pseudogene TRBV3-2) to TRBJ2-5; TRBD2 aligns across 13 bases. Trimming removed 0 bases from V and 3 bases from J; junction bases left unmatched: 4. This CDR3 is 17 amino acids long. Germline V gene data show CDR1 as LGHDT and CDR2 as YNNKEL (reference sequence).

The chain's CDR3 is CAWSVQTTNEKLFF. CDR3 coding DNA: TGTGCCTGGAGTGTACAGACAACTAATGAAAAACTGTTTTTT. The J gene is TRBJ1-4, the V gene TRBV30; D not resolved. The CDR3 is 14 amino acids. The germline V gene has CDR1 GTSNPN and CDR2 SVGIG (reference sequence). V lost 0 bases, J lost 0 bases, and 5 bases lay in between.

The genes are TRBV24-1 and TRBJ2-1; D remains unclear. Germline values: CDR1 KGHDR, CDR2 SFDVKD. The CDR3 spans 12 residues. V lost 8 bases to trimming and J lost 4 bases, with 8 bases between them. The CDR3 loop is CATTSEYNEQFF. The CDR3 DNA sequence: TGTGCCACCACTTCAGAATACAATGAGCAGTTCTTC.

The CDR3 DNA reads TGTGCCAGCAGTTCCTATACCGGTCACCGGGAGGGTACAGATACGCAGTATTTT. This gives the protein CASSSYTGHREGTDTQYF. The chain links TRBV28 to TRBJ2-3, with 8 positions matching TRBD2. There are 18 residues in the CDR3. The trim removed 4 bases at V and 3 bases at J, leaving 15 bases unmatched. Germline V gene sequence: CDR1 MDHEN, CDR2 SYDVKM.

This chain uses TRBV2 with TRBJ2-1, with D unclear. From germline, CDR1 is SNHLY and CDR2 FYNNEI. V was trimmed by 7 bases and J by 6 bases, leaving 13 bases between them. The CDR3 is 13 amino acids. As DNA, the CDR3 is TGTGCCAGCACCCCCGTTCTCTCCAATGAGCAGTTCTTC. Protein sequence: CASTPVLSNEQFF.